The source of this TCR beta chain is a study of T cell repertoires in cytomegalovirus infection. Study in general: HLA-C-restricted CMV epitopes, recently identified, and well-studied HLA-B-restricted ones were used by the study. CMV infection plus the matching HLA type was flagged by public TCR beta signatures. Points from the study as a whole: Summed frequency of shared TCR beta families picked out CMV carriers who also had the relevant HLA.

To note about this clonotype: What it binds is not known.

MiXCR, applied by TCRdb to the reads, yields one record per CDR3 protein. The data show 200,000 to 250,000 distinct CDR3 sequences, with approximately 40% seen just once and more than 50% held by the top ten. J gave up 7 bases and V 7 bases, and 11 bases lay outside the gene matches. Germline loops: CDR1 LGHNT, CDR2 FRNRAP. This CDR3 spans 15 amino acids. The chain carries TRBV12-5 and TRBJ2-2, with TRBD1 matching over 8 bases. The TCR sequence derives from a human donor in good health (CMV status not recorded). Some clones in this sample may be carry-over from other donors' samples. Source: CD8+ T cells from cultured PBMCs, taken from culture after CMV antigen stimulation. CDR3 bases: TGTGCTAGTGCCTCGGACAGGGAAAATTACGGGGAGCTGTTTTTT. This gives the protein CASASDRENYGELFF.